The present T cell receptor (beta chain) was sequenced within a study of blood T cell repertoires in COVID-19. TCRdb's table, derived via immunoSEQ multiplex PCR, lists solely in-frame clones and lacks some. The sample includes about 320,000 clones, roughly 85% seen only once; the top ten take approximately 7.9%. Trimming cost V 7 bases and J 3 bases, with 17 bases left between them. CDR1 is SNHLY and CDR2 is FYNNEI in the germline V gene. The CDR3 loop spans 15 amino acids. J is TRBJ2-3 and V is TRBV2, with D uncertain. Sequences were obtained from peripheral blood. This receptor was taken from a human donor in a cohort sampled during active COVID-19. DNA of the CDR3: TGTGCCAGCATCGAAGGTACACAGATTACAGATACGCAGTATTTT. Protein sequence: CASIEGTQITDTQYF.